Each of the 14 T cell receptor beta chains below was sequenced from the same sample in a study of OX40 agonist ivuxolimab in advanced cancers. The data were produced by immunoSEQ multiplex PCR, yet TCRdb's version contains in-frame clones alone and is incomplete. The data contain under 70,000 clones, approximately 83% of them singletons. The starting material was CD4+ or CD8+ T cells sorted from blood, obtained in a trial of the OX40 agonist ivuxolimab. These receptors all come from an adult with an advanced solid tumor such as melanoma, head and neck, liver or kidney cancer.

DNA of the CDR3: TGTGCCAGCACTCCAGGGAGACCCCGGAACACCGGGGAGCTGTTTTTT. Encoded protein: CASTPGRPRNTGELFF. The chain recombines TRBV27 with TRBJ2-2; D tentatively fits TRBD1 or TRBD2 (5 bases each). V lost 7 bases and J 1 base, leaving 16 bases between the germline ends. The CDR3 contains 16 residues. Germline V gene data show CDR1 as MNHEY and CDR2 as SMNVEV (reference sequence).

This rearrangement joins TRBV11-2 to TRBJ1-4; D ambiguous. Germline V gives CDR1 SGHAT, CDR2 FQNNGV. The CDR3 covers 12 residues. Trimming removed 1 base at V and 7 bases at J, with 4 bases between. CDR3 coding DNA: TGTGCCAGCAGCTTAGTGTCTGAAAAACTGTTTTTT. Amino acids: CASSLVSEKLFF. The full variable domain, with the rest looked up from reference TRBV11-2 and TRBJ1-4, is EAGVAQSPRYKIIEKRQSVAFWCNPISGHATLYWYQQILGQGPKLLIQFQNNGVVDDSQLPKDRFSAERLKGVDSTLKIQPAKLEDSAVYLCASSLVSEKLFFGSGTQLSVL.

The chain links TRBV7-3 to TRBJ2-1; D is ambiguous. Trimming removed 7 bases from V and 6 bases from J, with 25 bases in between. The CDR3 is 17 residues long. The germline V gene encodes CDR1 SGHTA and CDR2 FQGTGA. The DNA for the CDR3 is TGTGCCAGCATTCCCTGGGCAGGCGGCTCAGGCGGCAATGAGCAGTTCTTC. It is translated as CASIPWAGGSGGNEQFF.

The genes are TRBV11-2 and TRBJ2-5, with a possible D match to TRBD1 (5 bases). Per germline, CDR1 SGHAT and CDR2 FQNNGV. This CDR3 is 14 amino acids long. Trimming removed 4 bases from V and 2 bases from J, with 11 bases in between. The CDR3 nucleotides are TGTGCCAGCAGCTCGATGGGGCCTCAAGAGACCCAGTACTTC. It codes for CASSSMGPQETQYF.

The V gene is TRBV28, the J gene TRBJ2-3; 10 nucleotides match TRBD2. V trimming: 6 bases; J trimming: 3 bases; junction bases outside the gene matches: 9. CDR1 is MDHEN, CDR2 SYDVKM, per germline. The CDR3 extends over 16 amino acids. The CDR3, as DNA: TGTGCCAGCAGCCGATTAGCGGGGGGAATGACAGATACGCAGTATTTT. This sequence encodes CASSRLAGGMTDTQYF.

V is TRBV7-6 and J is TRBJ2-7; 8 nucleotides agree with TRBD1. The CDR3 spans 14 residues. Trimming at V came to 5 bases and at J to 4 bases, leaving 7 bases not matched to a gene. Germline V lookup: CDR1 SGHVS, CDR2 FNYEAQ. In DNA form, the CDR3 reads TGTGCCAGCAGCCTTCGACAGGGGTATTACGAGCAGTACTTC. It is translated as CASSLRQGYYEQYF.

The J gene is TRBJ1-4, the V gene TRBV7-9; the D gene is possibly TRBD1 (5 bases). The V end was cut by 5 bases, the J end by 1 base, with 17 bases between. The CDR3 is 17 amino acids. Germline assignment: CDR1 SEHNR and CDR2 FQNEAQ (reference sequence). CDR3 in amino acids: CASSPSGGTVTNEKLFF. The CDR3 DNA reads TGTGCCAGCAGCCCGTCGGGGGGAACCGTAACTAATGAAAAACTGTTTTTT.

The chain combines TRBV6-1 with TRBJ1-3, with D hard to call. V dropped 7 bases and J dropped 3 bases, with 13 bases sitting between them. This CDR3 comprises 14 residues. The germline V gene has CDR1 MNHNS and CDR2 SASEGT. The CDR3 spells CASTLGWGGNTIYF. The CDR3 DNA reads TGTGCCAGCACCCTGGGCTGGGGTGGAAACACCATATATTTT.

V is TRBV6-5 and J is TRBJ1-6; D is perhaps TRBD1 (5 bases). V was clipped by 6 bases and J by 7 bases, with 16 bases between them. Germline V lookup: CDR1 MNHEY, CDR2 SVGAGI. This CDR3 has 15 amino acids. The CDR3: CASSPLTAGNSPLHF. CDR3 bases: TGTGCCAGCAGCCCCTTGACAGCGGGGAATTCACCCCTCCACTTT.

This chain connects TRBV2 to TRBJ2-6; D perhaps matches TRBD1 (5 bases). The CDR3 spans 18 residues. The germline V gene encodes CDR1 SNHLY and CDR2 FYNNEI. Trimming pared 6 bases from V and 1 base from J, leaving 19 bases between. The CDR3 sequence: CASRGSGRAQSGANVLTF. CDR3 DNA sequence: TGTGCCAGCAGGGGGTCGGGCAGGGCCCAATCTGGGGCCAACGTCCTGACTTTC.

The chain carries TRBV7-2 and TRBJ1-2, with 7 bases that match TRBD1. CDR1 SGHTA and CDR2 FQGNSA come from the germline V gene. J was trimmed by 6 bases and V by 4 bases; bases with no gene match: 8. This CDR3 has 14 amino acids. The CDR3 is CASSSGQTYNGYTF. As DNA, the CDR3 is TGTGCCAGCAGCTCGGGACAGACCTATAATGGCTACACCTTC.

The CDR3 DNA is TGTGCCAGCAGTTATCGTCCGAACACTGAAGCTTTCTTT. Amino acids: CASSYRPNTEAFF. This chain links TRBV6-5 with TRBJ1-1; unclear D gene. Germline V gene data show CDR1 as MNHEY and CDR2 as SVGAGI. The ends were cut back, 3 bases at V and 1 base at J, with 6 bases in the middle. The CDR3 loop spans 13 amino acids.

This clone occurred once. The rearrangement links TRBV2 to TRBJ2-1; 7 nucleotides match TRBD1. CDR3 length: 16 amino acids. The ends lost 4 bases at V and 0 bases at J; junction bases unmatched: 6. Looked up from germline, CDR1 is SNHLY and CDR2 is FYNNEI. CDR3 in DNA: TGTGCCAGCAGTGCCCGGGACAGAATCTCCTACAATGAGCAGTTCTTC. It translates to CASSARDRISYNEQFF.

This chain uses TRBV6-5 with TRBJ1-2; D gene uncertain. This CDR3 has 13 residues. The V gene lost 2 bases and the J gene lost 1 base, with 5 bases spanning the gap. Germline V CDR1 and CDR2: MNHEY, SVGAGI. In nucleotides, the CDR3 is TGTGCCAGCAGTTACGCGGGTAACTATGGCTACACCTTC. This encodes CASSYAGNYGYTF.